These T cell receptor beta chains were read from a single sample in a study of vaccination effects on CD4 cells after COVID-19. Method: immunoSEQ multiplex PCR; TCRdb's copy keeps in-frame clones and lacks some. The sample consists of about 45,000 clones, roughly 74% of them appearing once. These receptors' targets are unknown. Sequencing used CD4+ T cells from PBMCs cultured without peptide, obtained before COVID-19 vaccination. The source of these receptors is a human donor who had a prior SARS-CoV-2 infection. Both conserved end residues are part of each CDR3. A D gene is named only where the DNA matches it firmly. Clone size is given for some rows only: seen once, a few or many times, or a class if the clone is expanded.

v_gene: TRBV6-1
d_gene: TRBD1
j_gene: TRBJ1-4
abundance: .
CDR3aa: CASSEAPPGQSATNEKLFF
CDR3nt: TGTGCCAGCAGTGAAGCGCCCCCGGGACAGAGTGCAACTAATGAAAAACTGTTTTTT

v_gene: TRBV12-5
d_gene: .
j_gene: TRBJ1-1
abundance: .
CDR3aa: CASGFWGYTEAFF
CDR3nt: TGTGCTAGTGGTTTTTGGGGGTACACTGAAGCTTTCTTT

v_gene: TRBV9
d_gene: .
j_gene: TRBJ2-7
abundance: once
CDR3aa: CASSVRGGPYEQYF
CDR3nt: TGTGCCAGCAGCGTAAGAGGCGGACCGTACGAGCAGTACTTC

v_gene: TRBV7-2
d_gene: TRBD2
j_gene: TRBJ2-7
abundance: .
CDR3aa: CASTPTSGGTEQYF
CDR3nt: TGTGCCAGCACCCCGACTAGCGGGGGTACCGAGCAGTACTTC

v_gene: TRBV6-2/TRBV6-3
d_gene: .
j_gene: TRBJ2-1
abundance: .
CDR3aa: CASSPLYNEQFF
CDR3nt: TGTGCCAGCAGCCCCCTCTACAATGAGCAGTTCTTC

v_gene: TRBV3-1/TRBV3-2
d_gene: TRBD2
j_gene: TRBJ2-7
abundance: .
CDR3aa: CASRPTSGKSYEQYF
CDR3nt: TGTGCCAGCAGACCCACTAGCGGGAAGTCCTACGAGCAGTACTTC

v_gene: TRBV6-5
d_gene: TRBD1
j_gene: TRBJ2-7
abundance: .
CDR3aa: CASWRTGSYEQYF
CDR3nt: TGTGCCAGCTGGAGGACAGGGAGCTACGAGCAGTACTTC

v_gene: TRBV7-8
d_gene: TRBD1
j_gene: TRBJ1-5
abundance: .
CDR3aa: CASSLAAHRGRGSNQPQHF
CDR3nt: TGTGCCAGCAGCTTAGCGGCCCACAGGGGAAGGGGAAGCAATCAGCCCCAGCATTTT

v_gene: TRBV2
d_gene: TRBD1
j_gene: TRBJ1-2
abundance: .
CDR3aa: CASRPTGVGYGYTF
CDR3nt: TGTGCCAGCAGACCCACAGGGGTTGGCTATGGCTACACCTTC

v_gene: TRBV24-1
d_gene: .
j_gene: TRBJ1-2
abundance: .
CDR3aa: CATSVGFGGYTF
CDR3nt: TGTGCCACCAGTGTGGGTTTCGGTGGCTACACCTTC